The sequence of this T cell receptor beta chain was determined in a study of beta chain features in type 1 diabetes. This clone was detected many times. The antigen is unknown. The sequenced template was cDNA made from the entire isolated RNA. Repertoires were generated with immunoSEQ multiplex PCR, while TCRdb's copy carries only in-frame clones and drops some. The sample lists about 140,000 clones, over 9.5% occurring once. General observations from the study: Lower insertion and higher deletion counts appeared at VDJ junctions in type 1 diabetes patients.

Germline values: CDR1 MDHEN, CDR2 SYDVKM. V was pared by 2 bases and J by 0 bases, with 16 bases between. This CDR3 region has 17 residues. The receptor was derived from a man between 18 and 35 years old in good health. Input material: naive CD4+ T cells from blood. The J gene is TRBJ1-2, the V gene TRBV28; TRBD1 might be the D (5 bases). DNA of the CDR3: TGTGCCAGCAGTTTAAGTTCAAGGGGCCAAGCTAACTATGGCTACACCTTC. Amino acid sequence: CASSLSSRGQANYGYTF.